This entry lists 22 T cell receptor beta chains sequenced from one sample in a study of monozygotic twins with cystic fibrosis. Clones were read by immunoSEQ multiplex PCR, and TCRdb kept only the in-frame ones, dropping some. The table shows 25,000 to 40,000 clones, with just over 95% occurring only once. Input material: blood. The receptor source for this set is a girl aged 2-10 years with cystic fibrosis.

This sequence joins TRBV7-8 and TRBJ1-1; possible D gene TRBD1, 5 bases. The CDR3 covers 14 residues. The V end lost 5 bases, the J end lost 3 bases, and 13 bases lay between the germline ends. CDR1 is SGHVS and CDR2 is FQNEAQ in the germline V gene. The CDR3 loop reads CASSPPDSYTEAFF. The CDR3 coding sequence is TGTGCCAGCAGCCCACCCGACAGTTACACTGAAGCTTTCTTT.

This CDR3 is CAWSVGGMGYEQYF. The CDR3 nucleotides read TGTGCCTGGAGTGTCGGGGGAATGGGGTACGAGCAGTACTTC. The J gene is TRBJ2-7, the V gene TRBV30; possibly TRBD2 for D (6 bases). CDR1 and CDR2 (germline): GTSNPN, SVGIG (reference sequence). V was shortened by 0 bases and J by 4 bases, with 13 bases between the two germline ends. The CDR3 is 14 amino acids.

V usage is TRBV30 and J usage is TRBJ1-3; 8 positions match TRBD1. Germline lookup yields CDR1 GTSNPN and CDR2 SVGIG (reference sequence). With 1 base clipped from V and 4 bases from J, the junction kept 3 bases outside the gene matches. The CDR3 is 14 residues long. The CDR3 loop is CAWSAGGAGNTIYF. CDR3 bases: TGTGCCTGGAGTGCAGGGGGCGCAGGAAACACCATATATTTT.

The chain has TRBV30 and TRBJ2-1; the match to TRBD2 covers 10 bases. This CDR3 spans 15 amino acids. After removal of 7 bases from V and 10 bases from J, the junction contained 16 bases not matched to a gene. CDR1 and CDR2 from the germline V gene are GTSNPN and SVGIG (reference sequence). This CDR3 reads CAFRVSGLASQEQFF. The DNA of the CDR3 is TGTGCCTTCAGGGTTTCGGGACTAGCGAGCCAAGAGCAGTTCTTC. Full variable domain (outside the CDR3, taken from reference TRBV30 and TRBJ2-1): SQTIHQWPATLVQPVGSPLSLECTVEGTSNPNLYWYRQAAGRGLQLLFYSVGIGQISSEVPQNLSASRPQDRQFILSSKKLLLSDSGFYLCAFRVSGLASQEQFFGPGTRLTVL.

V usage is TRBV4-1 and J usage is TRBJ2-3, with unresolved D. Per the germline V gene, CDR1 is MGHRA and CDR2 is YSYEKL. There are 15 residues in the CDR3. Trimming pared 1 base from V and 0 bases from J, leaving 8 bases between. CDR3 sequence (DNA): TGCGCCAGCAGCCAAGGACACCTCAGCACAGATACGCAGTATTTT. Its protein product is CASSQGHLSTDTQYF.

This chain connects TRBV5-4 to TRBJ2-3, with a weak D call TRBD2 (5 bases). V gave up 4 bases and J gave up 0 bases, with 15 bases separating them. The CDR3 is 16 residues long. In germline, CDR1 is SGHNT, CDR2 YYREEE (reference sequence). The CDR3 region has the DNA TGTGCCAGCAGCCCGACGGGGAGCTCTAGCACAGATACGCAGTATTTT. Translating it yields CASSPTGSSSTDTQYF.

The genes are TRBV5-1 and TRBJ1-1; D ambiguous. Per the germline V gene, CDR1 is SGHRS and CDR2 is YFSETQ. This CDR3 has 15 residues. The V end lost 0 bases, the J end lost 4 bases, and 13 bases lay between the germline ends. Here the CDR3 DNA reads TGCGCCAGCAGCTTGGTTCCAGAGTCGGCCACTGAAGCTTTCTTT. Translation: CASSLVPESATEAFF.

The chain employs TRBV5-1 and TRBJ2-7; the D gene could be TRBD1 or TRBD2 (6 bases each). Germline CDR1 reads SGHRS; CDR2 reads YFSETQ. Trimming stripped 4 bases from V and 6 bases from J, with 23 bases between. CDR3 length equals 16 residues. CDR3 sequence (DNA): TGCGCCAGCAGCCTCTCCGGGTTGGGGGGCTACGGCGAGCAGTACTTC. Translation: CASSLSGLGGYGEQYF.

The rearrangement uses TRBV9 and TRBJ1-1; D gene uncertain. The length of the CDR3 is 13 residues. The germline V gene has CDR1 SGDLS and CDR2 YYNGEE. The V and J ends lost 0 bases and 4 bases respectively, with 7 bases between them. Written as DNA, the CDR3 is TGTGCCAGCAGCGTAGCCGGGAGCACTGAAGCTTTCTTT. Translation gives CASSVAGSTEAFF.

The chain joins TRBV27 to TRBJ1-4; TRBD1 might be the D (5 bases). The CDR3 runs to 16 residues. CDR1 is MNHEY and CDR2 is SMNVEV in the germline V gene (reference sequence). Trimming shortened V by 0 bases and J by 5 bases, and 13 bases separated the two germline ends. This chain's CDR3 is CASSLSFTTDNEKLFF. The CDR3 coding sequence is TGTGCCAGCAGTTTATCGTTTACGACAGACAATGAAAAACTGTTTTTT.

This clone appeared once. The chain links TRBV5-1 to TRBJ2-7; no clear D. The germline V gene encodes CDR1 SGHRS and CDR2 YFSETQ. The V gene lost 2 bases and the J gene lost 1 base, with 7 bases spanning the gap. This CDR3 spans 13 amino acids. The CDR3 nucleotides read TGCGCCAGCAGCTTCTACCAGTCCTACGAGCAGTACTTC. Translation gives CASSFYQSYEQYF.

The J gene is TRBJ2-2, the V gene TRBV7-6; no clear D. The V and J ends lost 1 base and 6 bases respectively, with 6 bases between them. CDR1 SGHVS and CDR2 FNYEAQ come from the germline V gene. The CDR3 consists of 13 residues. The CDR3 bases are TGTGCCAGCAGCTTAGAGGTTCCCGGGGAGCTGTTTTTT. Amino acids: CASSLEVPGELFF.

This chain uses TRBV25-1 with TRBJ1-1; no reliable D call. CDR1 MGHDK and CDR2 SYGVNS come from the germline V gene. This CDR3 comprises 13 residues. Trimming stripped 3 bases from V and 6 bases from J, with 11 bases between. CDR3 amino acids: CASSDSARAEAFF. As DNA, the CDR3 is TGTGCCAGCAGTGATTCCGCCCGCGCTGAAGCTTTCTTT.

This chain uses TRBV5-1 with TRBJ1-5, with a tentative D call TRBD1 (6 bases). V was cut by 4 bases and J by 6 bases, with 17 bases left in between. Germline V gene lookup returns CDR1 SGHRS and CDR2 YFSETQ. The CDR3 consists of 15 residues. CDR3 sequence (DNA): TGCGCCAGCAGCCTGGGTGCAGGGGAAGCTCAGCCCCAGCATTTT. Protein: CASSLGAGEAQPQHF.

The J gene is TRBJ2-5, the V gene TRBV11-1, with TRBD2 matching over 12 bases. Germline V gene data show CDR1 as SGHAT and CDR2 as FQDESV (reference sequence). The CDR3 extends over 14 amino acids. The V segment lost 5 bases and the J segment 5 bases; nucleotides outside the gene matches: 3. CDR3 nucleotides: TGTGCCAGCAGCAAACTAGCGGGAGGTGAGACCCAGTACTTC. As protein: CASSKLAGGETQYF.

This chain uses TRBV14 with TRBJ1-1; D is perhaps TRBD1 (5 bases). Looked up from germline, CDR1 is SGHDN and CDR2 is FVKESK. Trimming shortened V by 1 base and J by 0 bases, and 9 bases separated the two germline ends. This CDR3 contains 15 residues. In DNA form, the CDR3 reads TGTGCCAGCAGCCAAGTCGCGACAGTGAACACTGAAGCTTTCTTT. It specifies CASSQVATVNTEAFF.

The chain carries TRBV28 and TRBJ1-2; D call uncertain. Trimming pared 7 bases from V and 5 bases from J, leaving 8 bases between. The CDR3 has 11 amino acids. Germline-derived CDR1 and CDR2 are MDHEN and SYDVKM. The CDR3 reads CASTLGYGYTF. The CDR3 region has the DNA TGTGCCAGCACCTTAGGATATGGCTACACCTTC.

The chain has TRBV25-1 and TRBJ2-1; TRBD2 matches 7 bases. Germline CDR1 and CDR2: MGHDK and SYGVNS. With V trimmed by 4 bases and J by 1 base, 4 bases remained unmatched. The CDR3 is 15 amino acids. Here the CDR3 reads CASSVWGGSYNEQFF. Written as DNA, the CDR3 is TGTGCCAGCAGTGTGTGGGGAGGGTCCTACAATGAGCAGTTCTTC. The full variable domain, with the rest looked up from reference TRBV25-1 and TRBJ2-1, is EADIYQTPRYLVIGTGKKITLECSQTMGHDKMYWYQQDPGMELHLIHYSYGVNSTEKGDLSSESTVSRIRTEHFPLTLESARPSHTSQYLCASSVWGGSYNEQFFGPGTRLTVL.

The chain joins TRBV5-4 to TRBJ1-1; TRBD1 matches 7 bases. Germline CDR1 and CDR2: SGHNT and YYREEE (reference sequence). The J segment lost 7 bases and the V segment lost 4 bases, leaving 7 bases of the junction unmatched. This CDR3 region has 13 residues. The DNA for the CDR3 is TGTGCCAGCAGCCTCTTACAGGGGAATGAAGCTTTCTTT. Translated, it gives CASSLLQGNEAFF.

The table lists this clone with a count of one. The chain carries TRBV18 and TRBJ2-1; 10 bases align to TRBD2. Trimming cost V 3 bases and J 10 bases; bases outside gene matches: 6. The length of the CDR3 is 14 residues. The germline V gene encodes CDR1 KGHSH and CDR2 LQKENI. CDR3: CASSPSGRAREQFF. CDR3 nucleotides: TGTGCCAGCTCACCGAGCGGGAGGGCACGGGAGCAGTTCTTC.

This chain links TRBV5-6 with TRBJ1-3; possibly TRBD1 for D (5 bases). The CDR3 loop spans 14 amino acids. Between the trimmed V and J ends, which lost 2 bases and 4 bases, there was a span of 10 bases. The germline V gene encodes CDR1 SGHDT and CDR2 YYEEEE. CDR3: CASSFPGFGNTIYF. CDR3 sequence (DNA): TGTGCCAGCAGCTTCCCAGGGTTCGGAAACACCATATATTTT.

This clone appeared a single time. The genes are TRBV4-1 and TRBJ1-5; unclear D gene. The V end lost 0 bases, the J end lost 1 base, and 10 bases lay between the germline ends. Germline-derived CDR1 and CDR2 are MGHRA and YSYEKL. The CDR3 has 16 residues. The CDR3 loop is CASSQDLLGSNQPQHF. CDR3 DNA sequence: TGCGCCAGCAGCCAAGATTTGTTAGGCAGCAATCAGCCCCAGCATTTT.